The 23 T cell receptor beta chains in this list originate from one sample, sequenced in a study of CD8+CD57+ T cells in acquired aplastic anemia. Genomic DNA acted as the template from which TCR beta VDJ combination and CDR3 sequence profiling were carried out. Each CDR3 protein is one row after TCRdb ran MiXCR on the reads. The profile covers 150,000 to 200,000 distinct CDR3 sequences, with roughly 47% appearing a single time and approximately 1% taken by the ten largest. Specimen: sorted CD4+, CD8+, or CD8+CD57+ T cells (not recorded which) from PBMCs. Receptors were obtained from a human donor in good health.

This sequence joins TRBV10-3 and TRBJ1-6; D is uncertain. The CDR3 has 12 amino acids. Trimming left V 3 bases short and J 9 bases short, with 6 bases between. Germline CDR1 is ENHRY and CDR2 is SYGVKD. CDR3 sequence reads: CAISDPASPLHF. DNA of the CDR3: TGTGCCATCAGTGACCCAGCTTCACCCCTCCACTTT.

The DNA for the CDR3 is TGTGCCAGCAGTCGTCGAAAACACAGGGACTCCGGGGCCAACGTCCTGACTTTC. Encoded protein: CASSRRKHRDSGANVLTF. The V gene is TRBV28, the J gene TRBJ2-6; D assignment may be TRBD1 or TRBD2 (6 bases each). Per the germline V gene, CDR1 is MDHEN and CDR2 is SYDVKM. The V gene lost 5 bases and the J gene lost 4 bases, with 21 bases spanning the gap. The CDR3 runs to 18 residues.

This clonotype has at least ten counts. The gene calls are TRBV20-1 and TRBJ1-3, with unresolved D. Germline V gives CDR1 DFQATT, CDR2 SNEGSKA (reference sequence). Trimming shortened V by 0 bases and J by 2 bases, and 11 bases separated the two germline ends. CDR3 size: 15 residues. In DNA form, the CDR3 reads TGCAGTGCTAGAGACTCGGGTCAGGCTGGAAACACCATATATTTT. This sequence encodes CSARDSGQAGNTIYF.

This clonotype was counted at least ten times. The rearrangement links TRBV19 to TRBJ1-4, with D maybe TRBD1 (5 bases). CDR1 is LNHDA and CDR2 is SQIVND in the germline V gene (reference sequence). This CDR3 region has 14 residues. V gave up 6 bases and J gave up 8 bases, with 16 bases separating them. The CDR3 protein is CASRTYAGPEKLFF. Here the CDR3 DNA reads TGTGCCAGTAGGACCTACGCGGGGCCCGAAAAACTGTTTTTT.

In this sample, this clonotype turned up once. The chain recombines TRBV7-6 with TRBJ1-2, with TRBD1 matching over 7 bases. CDR1 is SGHVS and CDR2 is FNYEAQ in the germline V gene. V lost 5 bases, J lost 11 bases, and 8 bases stayed unmatched. The CDR3 runs to 12 residues. The DNA of the CDR3 is TGTGCCAGCAGCACCTATCAGGGGGTGTACACCTTC. Its translation: CASSTYQGVYTF.

This clonotype occurred many times. This sequence joins TRBV2 and TRBJ1-6, with D perhaps TRBD1 (5 bases). This CDR3 has 14 amino acids. V was shortened by 6 bases and J by 7 bases, with 13 bases between the two germline ends. Germline V gene sequence: CDR1 SNHLY, CDR2 FYNNEI. In nucleotides, the CDR3 is TGTGCCAGCAGCTCCGGGACTCCGAATTCACCCCTCCACTTT. Translating gives CASSSGTPNSPLHF.

The sample holds many counts of this clonotype. The chain couples TRBV5-1 to TRBJ1-5; D not resolved. Germline V gene sequence: CDR1 SGHRS, CDR2 YFSETQ. V lost 0 bases, J lost 0 bases, and 10 bases lay in between. This CDR3 is built from 16 residues. In nucleotides, the CDR3 is TGCGCCAGCAGCTTGGGGGCACCATATAGCAATCAGCCCCAGCATTTT. As protein: CASSLGAPYSNQPQHF.

Concerning this clonotype itself: A much larger clone lies one base from this, so it may be a read error. The gene calls are TRBV5-5 and TRBJ1-2; D call uncertain. Looked up from germline, CDR1 is SGHKS and CDR2 is YYEKEE (reference sequence). This CDR3 contains 14 residues. CDR3 bases: TGTGCCAGCAGCTTGGTTTCACGGATGGACGGCTACGCCTTC. Protein: CASSLVSRMDGYAF.

The gene calls are TRBV24-1 and TRBJ1-2; TRBD1 is a possible D gene (5 bases). Germline assignment: CDR1 KGHDR and CDR2 SFDVKD. The CDR3 is 14 residues long. V gave up 4 bases and J gave up 2 bases, with 10 bases separating them. The CDR3 reads CATSDPSGNYGYTF. CDR3 bases: TGTGCCACCAGTGACCCCTCAGGGAACTATGGCTACACCTTC.

This clonotype was detected many times. V and J are TRBV4-2 and TRBJ2-3, with a weak D call TRBD2 (7 bases). The germline CDR1 and CDR2 sequences are LGHNA and YNFKEQ. The CDR3 covers 16 residues. V lost 5 bases and J lost 6, with 21 bases in between. In nucleotides, the CDR3 is TGTGCCAGCAGCAAAGGGGCGGGGGCCTGGGGGGATACGCAGTATTTT. As protein: CASSKGAGAWGDTQYF.

This clonotype was picked up many times. CDR3 nucleotides: TGTGCCAGTAGTATGGGACAGCTCGTAGGATCACCCCTCCACTTT. This codes for CASSMGQLVGSPLHF. V usage is TRBV19 and J usage is TRBJ1-6; TRBD1 matches at 7 bases. V lost 3 bases to trimming and J lost 10 bases; unmatched junction nucleotides: 9. Germline V CDR1 and CDR2: LNHDA, SQIVND (reference sequence). This CDR3 is 15 amino acids long.

As concerns this clonotype: This sequence may be a read error, since a much larger clone differs from it by one base. The rearrangement uses TRBV9 and TRBJ2-2; D call uncertain. Germline V gene lookup returns CDR1 SGDLS and CDR2 YYNGEE. CDR3 length equals 13 residues. CDR3 nucleotide sequence: TGTGCCAGCAGCGCGCAATCCACCAGGGAGCTGTTTTTT. Amino acids: CASSAQSTRELFF.

This clonotype has at least ten counts. This chain links TRBV6-1 with TRBJ1-6; D perhaps matches TRBD1 (6 bases). V lost 3 bases to trimming and J lost 9 bases, with 18 bases between them. The germline CDR1 and CDR2 sequences are MNHNS and SASEGT. The CDR3 totals 16 residues. CDR3 loop: CASSDLDWTVGSPLHF. The CDR3 nucleotides are TGTGCCAGCAGTGATCTAGACTGGACAGTTGGTTCACCCCTCCACTTT.

This clonotype has at least ten counts. The V call is TRBV7-9, the J call TRBJ2-3; 7 nucleotides line up with TRBD1. CDR1 and CDR2 (germline): SEHNR, FQNEAQ (reference sequence). The junction had 1 base not matched to a gene; V was cut back by 1 base and J by 0 bases. This CDR3 region has 15 residues. The CDR3 is CASSLGTGSTDTQYF. CDR3 nucleotides: TGTGCCAGCAGCTTAGGGACAGGAAGCACAGATACGCAGTATTTT.

In the case of this clonotype: The junction shows a germline mismatch at one end, possibly a read error. The gene calls are TRBV24-1 and TRBJ2-2; D perhaps matches TRBD2 (5 bases). The CDR3 extends over 14 amino acids. Germline V gene data show CDR1 as KGHDR and CDR2 as SFDVKD. CDR3 sequence (DNA): TGTGCCACCAGTGATTCCGGTAGTAACGGGGAGCTGTCTTTT. Residues: CATSDSGSNGELSF.

The CDR3 DNA reads TGTGCCAGCAGCCTCGTCCCGGGACAGGATCAGTACTTC. Its protein is CASSLVPGQDQYF. The V call is TRBV7-9, the J call TRBJ2-7; the match to TRBD1 covers 8 bases. CDR3 length: 13 residues. Germline loops: CDR1 SEHNR, CDR2 FQNEAQ (reference sequence). V was pared by 5 bases and J by 10 bases, with 10 bases of the junction left unmatched.

About this clonotype: This may be a read error, as it is one base from a much larger clone. The chain is built from TRBV3-1 and TRBJ1-1, with D uncertain. The CDR3 totals 13 residues. Germline V gives CDR1 LGHDT, CDR2 YNNKEL (reference sequence). The V and J ends lost 3 bases and 10 bases respectively, with 15 bases between them. CDR3 DNA: TGTGCCAGCAGCCAGAGAGAAGCCTCTGCAGCTTTCTTT. Translation: CASSQREASAAFF.

This chain uses TRBV6-4 with TRBJ2-3; 9 bases agree with TRBD2. Germline CDR1 MRHNA, CDR2 SNTAGT. V shed 2 bases, J shed 3 bases, and the junction held 3 bases outside the gene matches. This CDR3 spans 15 amino acids. CDR3 nucleotides: TGTGCCAGCAGTGACGGCGGGGGGGATACAGATACGCAGTATTTT. Translating gives CASSDGGGDTDTQYF.

The chain has TRBV11-2 and TRBJ2-1, with TRBD1 matching over 7 bases. With V trimmed by 3 bases and J by 0 bases, 2 bases remained unmatched. Germline V gene lookup returns CDR1 SGHAT and CDR2 FQNNGV. CDR3 length equals 15 residues. The CDR3 loop reads CASSLTGNSYNEQFF. CDR3 in DNA: TGTGCCAGCAGCTTGACAGGGAACTCCTACAATGAGCAGTTCTTC.

This clonotype was seen at least ten times. The gene calls are TRBV7-3 and TRBJ2-3; tentatively, D is TRBD2 (6 bases). Germline CDR1 SGHTA, CDR2 FQGTGA. The V end lost 2 bases, the J end lost 3 bases, and 12 bases lay between the germline ends. This CDR3 contains 15 residues. In nucleotides, the CDR3 is TGTGCCAGCAGCTTATTCGGGAGCCTGACAGATACGCAGTATTTT. Translated, it gives CASSLFGSLTDTQYF.

This rearrangement joins TRBV7-9 to TRBJ1-1, with 8 bases that match TRBD1. The ends lost 4 bases at V and 1 base at J; junction bases unmatched: 2. Looked up from germline, CDR1 is SEHNR and CDR2 is FQNEAQ (reference sequence). CDR3 length equals 14 residues. The CDR3 coding sequence is TGTGCCAGCAGCTGGACAGGGAGGAACACTGAAGCTTTCTTT. Translating it yields CASSWTGRNTEAFF.

This clonotype showed up many times. J is TRBJ2-7 and V is TRBV6-5, with D unresolved. With 5 bases removed from V and 4 bases from J, the gap between germline ends came to 12 bases. The CDR3 is 13 amino acids. Per the germline V gene, CDR1 is MNHEY and CDR2 is SVGAGI. The DNA for the CDR3 is TGTGCCAGCAGTCCCCGGCAACAGTACGAGCAGTACTTC. Encoded protein: CASSPRQQYEQYF.

This clonotype showed up many times. The chain uses TRBV7-6 and TRBJ2-3; tentative D call: TRBD2 (6 bases). Germline-derived CDR1 and CDR2 are SGHVS and FNYEAQ. The V end lost 2 bases, the J end lost 0 bases, and 6 bases lay between the germline ends. The CDR3 has 14 amino acids. CDR3 bases: TGTGCCAGCAGCTTAAGCGGGAGCACAGATACGCAGTATTTT. Translation gives CASSLSGSTDTQYF.